The 14 T cell receptor beta chains listed next were all sequenced from one sample in a study of CD4 T cells in relation to SARS-CoV-2 and coronaviruses. For these TCRs, the target antigens are not known. Before the COVID-19 pandemic, during about 2011-2019, CD4+ T cells were taken from unexposed donors. Isolation of CD4+ T cells took place after approximately 11 days in culture. The protocol was immunoSEQ multiplex PCR, while the TCRdb copy is restricted to in-frame clones and leaves out a portion. This table holds tens of thousands of clones, about 70% found once. The sample was CD4+ T cells from PBMCs, cultured in vitro. These receptor sequences come from a human donor in good health.

Only one count was recorded for this clone. The rearrangement joins TRBV6-1 to TRBJ1-5, with D uncertain. CDR1 and CDR2 (germline): MNHNS, SASEGT. The CDR3 length is 13 residues. The ends were cut back, 2 bases at V and 5 bases at J, with 7 bases in the middle. CDR3 protein: CASSEIRDQPQHF. DNA for the CDR3: TGTGCCAGCAGTGAAATAAGGGATCAGCCCCAGCATTTT.

DNA of the CDR3: TGTGCCTGGAGTGTCGAAGGCTCCTATAATTCACCCCTCCACTTT. As protein: CAWSVEGSYNSPLHF. V and J are TRBV30 and TRBJ1-6; no definite D call. The CDR3 consists of 15 residues. V was clipped by 0 bases and J by 0 bases, with 6 bases between them. CDR1 is GTSNPN and CDR2 is SVGIG in the germline V gene (reference sequence).

The chain employs TRBV7-2 and TRBJ1-6; D remains unclear. This CDR3 has 13 amino acids. V was trimmed by 3 bases and J by 9 bases, leaving 9 bases between them. Germline lookup yields CDR1 SGHTA and CDR2 FQGNSA. CDR3 residues: CASSLALFSPLHF. For the CDR3, the DNA is TGTGCCAGCAGCTTGGCCCTATTTTCACCCCTCCACTTT.

This clone was observed once. The V gene is TRBV5-1, the J gene TRBJ2-7; the match to TRBD2 covers 8 bases. V trimming: 6 bases; J trimming: 4 bases; junction bases outside the gene matches: 9. This CDR3 comprises 14 residues. Germline values: CDR1 SGHRS, CDR2 YFSETQ. The CDR3 DNA reads TGCGCCAGCAACCAGAGCGGGAGTAATTACGAGCAGTACTTC. Protein product: CASNQSGSNYEQYF.

V gene TRBV9 combines with J gene TRBJ2-2; 7 nucleotides agree with TRBD1. Per germline, CDR1 SGDLS and CDR2 YYNGEE. Germline trimming cut 4 bases from V and 4 bases from J; bases unmatched to any gene: 4. There are 14 residues in the CDR3. CDR3 in DNA: TGTGCCAGCAGCCGACAGGGTGGCACCGGGGAGCTGTTTTTT. Encoded protein: CASSRQGGTGELFF.

A few counts support this clone. The chain couples TRBV5-1 to TRBJ2-3, with D tentatively TRBD2 (6 bases). Germline V gene data show CDR1 as SGHRS and CDR2 as YFSETQ. This CDR3 spans 15 amino acids. Between the trimmed V and J ends, which lost 4 bases and 0 bases, there was a span of 12 bases. CDR3 DNA sequence: TGCGCCAGCAGCCTAACTAGCACAAGCACAGATACGCAGTATTTT. Amino acid sequence: CASSLTSTSTDTQYF.

The DNA of the CDR3 is TGCGCCAGCAGCTTGGAAGTCCCGACGGACACTGAAGCTTTCTTT. Its translation is CASSLEVPTDTEAFF. The V gene is TRBV5-1, the J gene TRBJ1-1; the D is unclear. This CDR3 has 15 residues. Germline values: CDR1 SGHRS, CDR2 YFSETQ. V was pared by 0 bases and J by 3 bases, with 12 bases between.

This rearrangement joins TRBV6-6 to TRBJ2-1, with 8 bases fitting TRBD2. CDR3 size: 15 residues. Germline CDR1 is MNHNY and CDR2 is SVGAGI (reference sequence). The V segment lost 6 bases and the J segment 8 bases; nucleotides outside the gene matches: 12. The CDR3 spells CASSRRLAKFHEQFF. The CDR3, as DNA: TGTGCCAGCAGCCGACGACTAGCGAAATTTCATGAGCAGTTCTTC.

The CDR3 region has the DNA TGTGCCAGCAGTGCTCTAGCGGGCTCCTACAATGAGCAGTTCTTC. Translated: CASSALAGSYNEQFF. The chain links TRBV6-4 to TRBJ2-1; TRBD2 matches at 8 bases. The germline gives CDR1 MRHNA, CDR2 SNTAGT. The CDR3 is made up of 15 amino acids. Unmatched junction bases numbered 2, after V lost 4 bases and J lost 0 bases.

The V and J genes are TRBV21-1 and TRBJ1-4; the D segment call TRBD1 is taken from the table without a DNA check. TRBV21-1 is a pseudogene segment. CDR3 length: 14 amino acids. DNA for the CDR3: TGTGCCAGCAGCTGCCGGGCAGGGGTCGAAAAACTGTTTTTT. Its translation: CASSCRAGVEKLFF.

In its sample, this clone was seen once. The chain recombines TRBV6-1 with TRBJ1-5, with 12 bases matching TRBD1. The CDR3 length is 16 residues. V shed 4 bases and J 3 bases; nucleotides not matched to a gene: 4. CDR1 MNHNS and CDR2 SASEGT come from the germline V gene. This CDR3 reads CASSVLGQGANQPQHF. CDR3 bases: TGTGCCAGCAGTGTACTGGGACAGGGGGCCAATCAGCCCCAGCATTTT.

J is TRBJ1-4 and V is TRBV4-1, with D possibly matching TRBD1 (6 bases). Trimming removed 1 base from V and 3 bases from J, with 9 bases in between. This CDR3 is built from 15 residues. Germline CDR1 MGHRA, CDR2 YSYEKL. The CDR3 bases are TGCGCCAGCAGCCAAGCAGGGGCTGCTAATGAAAAACTGTTTTTT. This encodes CASSQAGAANEKLFF.

In regard to this clone: Germline is not matched at one junction end, which may reflect a read error. V is TRBV30 and J is TRBJ2-1, with D tentatively TRBD2 (5 bases). The CDR3 consists of 12 residues. CDR1 and CDR2 (germline): GTSNPN, SVGIG (reference sequence). The CDR3 nucleotides are TGTGCCTGGAGCCACCCGGGATCTCGGCAGGTCTTC. It translates to CAWSHPGSRQVF.

DNA for the CDR3: TGTGCCAGCAGCGCGCGGGCTGGGGCCAACGTCCTGACTTTC. This encodes CASSARAGANVLTF. This chain links TRBV9 with TRBJ2-6; TRBD2 is a possible D gene (5 bases). Trimming left V 3 bases short and J 2 bases short, with 6 bases between. The CDR3 runs to 14 residues. CDR1 and CDR2 (germline): SGDLS, YYNGEE.